A single sample is the source of the 3 T cell receptor beta chains below, sequenced in a study of T cell responses to AZD1222 COVID-19 vaccine (dated by TCRdb to the early 2020s). Receptor libraries were prepared by the immunoSEQ multiplex PCR assay. As stored in TCRdb, this immuneACCESS dataset retains in-frame rearrangements with V and J assigned. A fraction of the clones does not appear; measured against another copy, unresolved V genes explain less than half of the discrepancy, and the remainder lacks a known reason. This sample gives around 180,000 clones in total; about nine tenths of them show up just once. The ten largest make up 2.6% of the sample. What the time point label conveys for this sample: baseline before first vaccination. Sequenced material: peripheral blood, taken on day 0 of AZD1222 vaccination. These receptors all stem from an adult in good health.

J is TRBJ1-2 and V is TRBV5-1; a weak D match, TRBD1 (6 bases). Per the germline V gene, CDR1 is SGHRS and CDR2 is YFSETQ. The CDR3 contains 16 residues. V lost 0 bases and J lost 0, with 12 bases in between. CDR3 region: CASSLAGGIPNYGYTF. The CDR3 DNA reads TGCGCCAGCAGCTTGGCCGGGGGCATTCCTAACTATGGCTACACCTTC.

The CDR3 reads CSVQQGINTEAFF. CDR3 bases: TGCAGCGTTCAACAGGGGATTAACACTGAAGCTTTCTTT. The chain joins TRBV29-1 to TRBJ1-1; TRBD1 aligns across 7 bases. The CDR3 is made up of 13 amino acids. The junction had 5 bases not matched to a gene; V was cut back by 5 bases and J by 2 bases. Germline V gene lookup returns CDR1 SQVTM and CDR2 ANQGSEA.

The sample holds one count of this clone. The rearrangement links TRBV19 to TRBJ2-7; D is unresolved. Trimming took off 4 bases at V and 2 bases at J, with 12 bases between the two ends. Germline values: CDR1 LNHDA, CDR2 SQIVND (reference sequence). The CDR3 length is 14 residues. This CDR3 reads CASSTRLLAYEQYF. For the CDR3, the DNA is TGTGCCAGTAGTACTAGACTCCTCGCCTACGAGCAGTACTTC. Based on the CDR3 plus reference TRBV19 and TRBJ2-7, the full variable domain is DGGITQSPKYLFRKEGQNVTLSCEQNLNHDAMYWYRQDPGQGLRLIYYSQIVNDFQKGDIAEGYSVSREKKESFPLTVTSAQKNPTAFYLCASSTRLLAYEQYFGPGTRLTVT.